This is a list of T cell receptor beta chains from one sample in a study of blood T cell repertoires in COVID-19. Profiling relied on immunoSEQ multiplex PCR, and the TCRdb table lists in-frame clones only, not all of them. Of under 300,000 clones in the sample, roughly 85% were seen once. Input material: peripheral blood. The receptors shown here come from a man between 60 and 75 years old who had recovered from COVID-19. The CDR3 runs from the conserved cysteine through the conserved F or W. A D gene is named only where the DNA matches it firmly. Clone size is given for some rows only: seen once, a few or many times, or a class if the clone is expanded.

TRBJ2-3 | - | TRBD2 | TRBV15 | 15 | TGTGCCACCAGAGAGCGGGGGGCGATCACAGATACGCAGTATTTT | CATRERGAITDTQYF
TRBJ2-7 | - | - | TRBV4-2 | 12 | TGTGCCAGCAGCCAAGCGGGTTACGAGCAGTACTTC | CASSQAGYEQYF
TRBJ2-7 | - | - | TRBV3-1/TRBV3-2 | 14 | TGTGCCAGCAGCCAACGCTCGGGTGTTAGCGAGCAGTACTTC | CASSQRSGVSEQYF
TRBJ2-3 | - | TRBD1 | TRBV27 | 14 | TGTGCCAGCAGTCTTCGACAGGGGGGAGATACGCAGTATTTT | CASSLRQGGDTQYF
TRBJ1-2 | - | - | TRBV2 | 14 | TGTGCCAGCAGGGAAAGGGGGGGCAACTATGGCTACACCTTC | CASRERGGNYGYTF
TRBJ2-2 | - | - | TRBV2 | 13 | TGTGCCAGCAGTGGCGAACGAGCCGGGGAGCTGTTTTTT | CASSGERAGELFF
TRBJ2-7 | - | TRBD2 | TRBV4-2 | 15 | TGTGCCAGCAGCCAAGGGGCTAGCGGGAACGACGAGCAGTACTTC | CASSQGASGNDEQYF
TRBJ2-4 | - | - | TRBV7-9 | 14 | TGTGCCAGCAGCTTCAGTAGCGGCGAAAACATTCAGTACTTC | CASSFSSGENIQYF
TRBJ2-1 | - | TRBD2 | TRBV19 | 18 | TGTGCCAGTAGTCCGCGAACGGGGGGGCCTGGAGGATTGAATGAGCAGTTCTTC | CASSPRTGGPGGLNEQFF
TRBJ1-1 | - | TRBD1 | TRBV5-1 | 16 | TGCGCCAGCAGCTTGTTTCAGGGGGGTTGGAGTACTGAAGCTTTCTTT | CASSLFQGGWSTEAFF
TRBJ2-5 | - | - | TRBV3-1/TRBV3-2 | 15 | TGTGCCAGCAGCCAAGTAAGGGGCCCCCAAGAGACCCAGTACTTC | CASSQVRGPQETQYF
TRBJ1-1 | - | - | TRBV11-2 | 13 | TGTGCCAGCAGCTTGTTTCAGAACACTGAAGCTTTCTTT | CASSLFQNTEAFF
TRBJ2-2 | - | TRBD2 | TRBV6-5 | 14 | TGTGCCACTGGACTAGCGGGGTTCACCGGGGAGCTGTTTTTT | CATGLAGFTGELFF
TRBJ1-2 | - | TRBD1 | TRBV4-2 | 19 | TGTGCCAGCAGTACAGCCGGGACAGGGTTATTTTTTGGCAACTATGGCTACACCTTC | CASSTAGTGLFFGNYGYTF
TRBJ1-1 | few | - | TRBV29-1 | 15 | TGCAGCGTCCCTTTAACAGGGAATGTGAACACTGAAGCTTTCTTT | CSVPLTGNVNTEAFF
TRBJ2-1 | once | TRBD2 | TRBV7-8 | 16 | TGTGCCAGCAGCCCCCTGGGACTAGCGGGAGTTAATGAGCAGTTCTTC | CASSPLGLAGVNEQFF
TRBJ1-4 | many | - | TRBV3-1/TRBV3-2 | 16 | TGTGCCAGCAGCCATCGTCCTCACAGGCCTAATGAAAAACTGTTTTTT | CASSHRPHRPNEKLFF
TRBJ2-7 | once | - | TRBV4-1 | 12 | TGCGCCAGCAGCCCCAGTCGGGACGAGCAGTACTTC | CASSPSRDEQYF
TRBJ1-5 | few | - | TRBV6-5 | 13 | TGTGCCAGCAGCCTACAGGGCGCTCAGCCCCAGCATTTT | CASSLQGAQPQHF
TRBJ1-5 | - | TRBD1 | TRBV4-1 | 15 | TGCGCCAGCAGCCAAGGACAGGGTATCAATCAGCCCCAGCATTTT | CASSQGQGINQPQHF
TRBJ1-2 | - | TRBD1 | TRBV19 | 15 | TGTGCCAGTACCCAGACAGGGGCCGCTAACTATGGCTACACCTTC | CASTQTGAANYGYTF
TRBJ1-2 | - | - | TRBV5-4 | 14 | TGTGCCAGCAGCTTGGATAGAAACCCCTATGGCTACACCTTC | CASSLDRNPYGYTF
TRBJ1-5 | - | - | TRBV9 | 14 | TGTGCCAGCAGCGTAGGCATCGAGCCTCAGCCCCAGCATTTT | CASSVGIEPQPQHF
TRBJ1-6 | - | TRBD1 | TRBV30 | 14 | TGTGCCTGGAGACCAGGGGGCTGGGATTCACCCCTCCACTTT | CAWRPGGWDSPLHF
TRBJ2-7 | - | - | TRBV20-1 | 13 | TGCAGTGCTAGTAAAGCTAGCTCCTACGAGCAGTACTTC | CSASKASSYEQYF
TRBJ2-7 | - | TRBD2 | TRBV28 | 16 | TGTGCCAGCAGCCTGACCGGACTAGCGGGAGTTCCCGAGCAGTACTTC | CASSLTGLAGVPEQYF
TRBJ2-1 | once | TRBD2 | TRBV6-2/TRBV6-3 | 17 | TGTGCCAGCAGTGACCCGAGGGGAGCGGGGGGTGGTAATGAGCAGTTCTTC | CASSDPRGAGGGNEQFF
TRBJ1-1 | - | - | TRBV5-1 | 15 | TGCGCCAGCAGCTTTCTCGGCGGAATGAACACTGAAGCTTTCTTT | CASSFLGGMNTEAFF
TRBJ1-2 | - | - | TRBV6-1 | 14 | TGTGCCAGCAGTGAACTAAGGGAGGCCTATGGCTACACCTTC | CASSELREAYGYTF
TRBJ2-5 | - | TRBD1 | TRBV4-1 | 15 | TGCGCCAGCAGCCAAGATCGGCAGGGGGTGGAGACCCAGTACTTC | CASSQDRQGVETQYF
TRBJ2-6 | - | - | TRBV18 | 14 | TGTGCCAGCTCACCCGGGGCTGGGGCCAACGTCCTGACTTTC | CASSPGAGANVLTF
TRBJ2-3 | - | TRBD2 | TRBV3-1/TRBV3-2 | 16 | TGTGCCAGCAGCCAAGCTTTAGCGGGGGGGCTTGATACGCAGTATTTT | CASSQALAGGLDTQYF
TRBJ2-2 | - | TRBD2 | TRBV30 | 16 | TGTGCCTGGAGAGTAAGGGGTAGCGGGAGGCCCGGGGAGCTGTTTTTT | CAWRVRGSGRPGELFF
TRBJ2-2 | - | TRBD1 | TRBV4-1 | 15 | TGCGCCAGCAGCCAAGGGGACAGGGTCGGCGGGGAGCTGTTTTTT | CASSQGDRVGGELFF
TRBJ1-2 | - | - | TRBV11-2 | 18 | TGTGCCAGCAGCTCGCCGTCGGCGACTATAAACATCAACTATGGCTACACCTTC | CASSSPSATININYGYTF
TRBJ2-3 | - | - | TRBV5-6 | 12 | TGTGCCAGCGGGCCCGTCCCAGATACGCAGTATTTT | CASGPVPDTQYF
TRBJ2-7 | - | TRBD2 | TRBV7-8 | 15 | TGTGCCAGCCGCCAATGGGGGGGGAGCTCCTACGAGCAGTACTTC | CASRQWGGSSYEQYF
TRBJ2-7 | - | - | TRBV5-5 | 15 | TGTGCCAGCAGCCCTGGGCCAGGGGAAAGGTACGAGCAGTACTTC | CASSPGPGERYEQYF
TRBJ1-1 | - | - | TRBV4-2 | 15 | TGTGCCAGCAGCCAAGATATTTACTTGAGTACTGAAGCTTTCTTT | CASSQDIYLSTEAFF
TRBJ2-1 | - | TRBD2 | TRBV5-1 | 16 | TGCGCCAGCAGACTTCTAGCGGGAGGGTACTACAATGAGCAGTTCTTC | CASRLLAGGYYNEQFF
TRBJ2-2 | - | - | TRBV6-6 | 16 | TGTGCCAGCAGTTACGGACAGAGTGCGAACACCGGGGAGCTGTTTTTT | CASSYGQSANTGELFF
TRBJ2-2 | - | - | TRBV5-1 | 16 | TGCGCCAGCAGCTTGGCCTTCGCGGGGGCGACCGGGGAGCTGTTTTTT | CASSLAFAGATGELFF
TRBJ2-2 | - | TRBD2 | TRBV27 | 17 | TGTGCCAGCAGTTTCGGGTCTAGCGGGAGAATAACCGGGGAGCTGTTTTTT | CASSFGSSGRITGELFF
TRBJ1-1 | - | - | TRBV29-1 | 14 | TGCAGCGTCCTTCCGGGACATATGAACACTGAAGCTTTCTTT | CSVLPGHMNTEAFF
TRBJ1-1 | - | TRBD1 | TRBV7-9 | 16 | TGTGCCAGCAGCCGCTGGACAGGGAGGAGGCACACTGAAGCTTTCTTT | CASSRWTGRRHTEAFF
TRBJ2-1 | - | TRBD2 | TRBV15 | 17 | TGTGCCACCAGCAGAGGTGCGGGGGGCGTATCCTACAATGAGCAGTTCTTC | CATSRGAGGVSYNEQFF
TRBJ2-7 | - | TRBD2 | TRBV3-1/TRBV3-2 | 16 | TGTGCCAGCAGCACCAGTAGCGGGAGGGCTTCTTACGAGCAGTACTTC | CASSTSSGRASYEQYF
TRBJ1-1 | - | - | TRBV28 | 13 | TGTGCCAGCAGTTGGGGAGGTAGAACTGAAGCTTTCTTT | CASSWGGRTEAFF
TRBJ1-5 | - | - | TRBV30 | 13 | TGTGCCTGGGAAACACAGAGAAATCAGCCCCAGCATTTT | CAWETQRNQPQHF
TRBJ2-3 | - | - | TRBV29-1 | 12 | TGCAGCGTTGAAGGACTTTCAGATACGCAGTATTTT | CSVEGLSDTQYF
TRBJ2-7 | - | - | TRBV2 | 12 | TGTGCCAGTAGGGGCAGGGCCTACGAGCAGTACTTC | CASRGRAYEQYF
TRBJ1-3 | few | - | TRBV18 | 17 | TGTGCCAGCTCACCGGTACAGCGGGTGAGGCCGGGAAACACCATATATTTT | CASSPVQRVRPGNTIYF
TRBJ2-7 | - | TRBD2 | TRBV24-1 | 15 | TGTGCCACCAGTGATACTAGCGGGGGAACCTACGAGCAGTACTTC | CATSDTSGGTYEQYF